Listed here are 26 T cell receptor beta chains from one sample, sequenced in a study of blood T cell repertoires in COVID-19. TCRdb's copy holds only in-frame clones and misses some; the assay was immunoSEQ multiplex PCR. The table shows about 58,000 clones, with around nine tenths occurring only once. Sequences were obtained from peripheral blood. These receptors came from a woman in her fifties or sixties with active COVID-19.

V is TRBV18 and J is TRBJ2-3, with 12 nucleotides matching TRBD2. Looked up from germline, CDR1 is KGHSH and CDR2 is LQKENI. Trimming at V came to 4 bases and at J to 14 bases, leaving 13 bases not matched to a gene. The CDR3 sequence is 15 residues long. In nucleotides, the CDR3 is TGTGCCAGCTCACTCAACCCGACTAGCGGGGGTCCGGGGTATTTT. The encoded protein is CASSLNPTSGGPGYF.

The chain links TRBV5-1 to TRBJ1-1; D gene uncertain. Germline CDR1 SGHRS, CDR2 YFSETQ. With 0 bases removed from V and 3 bases from J, the gap between germline ends came to 9 bases. The CDR3 contains 14 residues. CDR3 sequence (DNA): TGCGCCAGCAGCTTGGAAGGGAGGGACACTGAAGCTTTCTTT. This gives the protein CASSLEGRDTEAFF.

The chain uses TRBV28 and TRBJ1-5, with 7 bases matching TRBD1. V gave up 7 bases and J gave up 2 bases; unmatched junction bases: 8. The CDR3 spans 15 residues. Germline values: CDR1 MDHEN, CDR2 SYDVKM. The CDR3 here is CASTTTGMGNQPQHF. In nucleotides, the CDR3 is TGTGCCAGCACCACGACAGGGATGGGCAATCAGCCCCAGCATTTT.

The chain has TRBV12-3 or TRBV12-4 and TRBJ2-3, with D possibly being TRBD2 (5 bases). Trimming took off 7 bases at V and 5 bases at J, with 13 bases between the two ends. The CDR3 is 13 residues long. The CDR3 DNA reads as TGTGCCAGCACGGTAGCGAGGCGAGATACGCAGTATTTT. It codes for CASTVARRDTQYF.

The chain combines TRBV4-2 with TRBJ2-3; D gene ambiguous. Trimming took off 1 base at V and 2 bases at J, with 7 bases between the two ends. Germline assignment: CDR1 LGHNA and CDR2 YNFKEQ. The CDR3 runs 14 residues. Written as DNA, the CDR3 is TGTGCCAGCAGCCAAGCGGTAGCCACAGATACGCAGTATTTT. Translation: CASSQAVATDTQYF.

This clone came up once. The chain is built from TRBV29-1 and TRBJ2-7, with 8 bases lining up with TRBD1. Germline loops: CDR1 SQVTM, CDR2 ANQGSEA. The CDR3 length is 12 residues. J lost 2 bases, V lost 6 bases, and 3 bases had no gene match. CDR3 sequence: CSVGQVAYEQYF. Here the CDR3 DNA reads TGCAGCGTGGGACAGGTTGCCTACGAGCAGTACTTC.

The V call is TRBV6-5, the J call TRBJ1-1, with D unclear. The germline gives CDR1 MNHEY, CDR2 SVGAGI. V lost 0 bases and J 2 bases, leaving 10 bases between the germline ends. The CDR3 spans 15 residues. In DNA form, the CDR3 reads TGTGCCAGCAGTTACTCATCCGACAAAAACACTGAAGCTTTCTTT. Protein: CASSYSSDKNTEAFF.

The chain links TRBV18 to TRBJ2-2; TRBD2 matches 7 bases. The V segment lost 2 bases and the J segment 7 bases; nucleotides outside the gene matches: 7. The length of the CDR3 is 15 residues. Germline values: CDR1 KGHSH, CDR2 LQKENI. The CDR3 DNA follows: TGTGCCAGCTCACCATACTTCGGGGGGAACGGGGAGCTGTTTTTT. This sequence encodes CASSPYFGGNGELFF.

The V gene is TRBV20-1, the J gene TRBJ2-3; tentative D call: TRBD2 (7 bases). The V gene's germline CDR1 is DFQATT and CDR2 SNEGSKA (reference sequence). CDR3 length equals 16 residues. V shed 3 bases and J shed 4 bases, with 20 bases lying between them. The CDR3 DNA follows: TGCAGTGCTAGTCCCAGGGGAGCGGGGTTTGCAGATACGCAGTATTTT. Protein: CSASPRGAGFADTQYF.

The chain links TRBV7-2 to TRBJ2-5; TRBD2 agrees at 8 bases. The CDR3 is 12 residues long. Germline V gene data show CDR1 as SGHTA and CDR2 as FQGNSA. J gave up 12 bases and V 4 bases, and 7 bases lay outside the gene matches. The CDR3 bases are TGTGCCAGCAGCTCAACCGGGGGGGCGGAGTACTTC. Translated, it gives CASSSTGGAEYF.

The chain couples TRBV7-9 to TRBJ2-7; tentatively, D is TRBD2 (6 bases). There are 16 residues in the CDR3. Trimming left V 4 bases short and J 7 bases short, with 23 bases between. Germline V lookup: CDR1 SEHNR, CDR2 FQNEAQ (reference sequence). CDR3: CASSSLRGLNSGEQYF. In nucleotides, the CDR3 is TGTGCCAGCAGCTCCCTCCGGGGACTTAATAGTGGGGAGCAGTACTTC.

The chain is built from TRBV19 and TRBJ2-7; TRBD2 matches 10 bases. The CDR3 has 15 amino acids. CDR1 LNHDA and CDR2 SQIVND come from the germline V gene (reference sequence). V lost 6 bases, J lost 3 bases, and 8 bases stayed unmatched. The CDR3 DNA follows: TGTGCCAGTAGCAACTCCGGGACTAGCGTCTACGAGCAGTACTTC. Amino acid sequence: CASSNSGTSVYEQYF.

The rearrangement links TRBV21-1 to TRBJ1-2; the D call of TRBD1 is as the table states it, not checked on the DNA. TRBV21-1 is tagged as a pseudogene. The CDR3 runs to 13 residues. CDR3: CASSQLSQGGYTF. The CDR3 DNA reads as TGTGCCAGCAGCCAACTTTCACAGGGTGGCTACACCTTC.

CDR3 nucleotides: TGTGCCAGCAGCTTGACAGGGCCTAATGAAAAACTGTTTTTT. This gives the protein CASSLTGPNEKLFF. This sequence joins TRBV5-8 and TRBJ1-4; weak D call: TRBD1 (6 bases). V dropped 1 base and J dropped 3 bases, with 7 bases sitting between them. The CDR3 has 14 amino acids. Per the germline V gene, CDR1 is SGHTS and CDR2 is YDEGEE.

This rearrangement joins TRBV7-2 to TRBJ1-4, with D possibly being TRBD1 (5 bases). V lost 5 bases, J lost 3 bases, and 13 bases lay in between. The CDR3 extends over 15 amino acids. In germline, CDR1 is SGHTA, CDR2 FQGNSA. The CDR3 coding sequence is TGTGCCAGCAGCACCCTTCCCAGGGCTAATGAAAAACTGTTTTTT. Protein sequence: CASSTLPRANEKLFF.

This clone was detected only once. This rearrangement joins TRBV11-1 to TRBJ2-1; D is possibly TRBD2 (7 bases). The V gene lost 1 base and the J gene lost 6 bases, with 13 bases spanning the gap. Germline lookup yields CDR1 SGHAT and CDR2 FQDESV (reference sequence). CDR3 length: 15 amino acids. The DNA for the CDR3 is TGTGCCAGCAGCTTAGAAGAGGGGGGGCCCAATGAGCAGTTCTTC. This gives the protein CASSLEEGGPNEQFF.

By its share, this clone is medium-sized. The chain employs TRBV4-3 and TRBJ2-3; D is undetermined. The CDR3 contains 16 residues. Trimming took off 2 bases at V and 2 bases at J, with 14 bases between the two ends. Germline CDR1 and CDR2: LGHNA and YSLEER. CDR3 coding DNA: TGCGCCAGCAGCCAAAACCTCTACCCTAACACAGATACGCAGTATTTT. Protein product: CASSQNLYPNTDTQYF.

The sample holds one count of this clone. The chain links TRBV6-5 to TRBJ2-7; 12 nucleotides agree with TRBD2. CDR1 is MNHEY, CDR2 SVGAGI, per germline. The V gene end was trimmed by 8 bases and the J gene end by 11 bases; junction bases not matched to a gene: 7. CDR3 length: 12 amino acids. The CDR3 sequence is CASEASGGEKYF. The DNA for the CDR3 is TGTGCCAGCGAGGCTAGCGGGGGGGAGAAGTACTTC.

The chain employs TRBV9 and TRBJ2-7; 7 bases are shared with TRBD2. CDR1 is SGDLS, CDR2 YYNGEE, per germline. V lost 2 bases, J lost 5 bases, and 4 bases stayed unmatched. CDR3 length: 13 amino acids. CDR3 sequence (DNA): TGTGCCAGCAGCGTTGAGGGAGGGAACGAGCAGTACTTC. Protein sequence: CASSVEGGNEQYF. Full variable domain (outside the CDR3, taken from reference TRBV9 and TRBJ2-7): DSGVTQTPKHLITATGQRVTLRCSPRSGDLSVYWYQQSLDQGLQFLIQYYNGEERAKGNILERFSAQQFPDLHSELNLSSLELGDSALYFCASSVEGGNEQYFGPGTRLTVT.

This chain uses TRBV7-2 with TRBJ2-1; 9 positions match TRBD2. V lost 3 bases, J lost 4 bases, and 4 bases stayed unmatched. Germline loops: CDR1 SGHTA, CDR2 FQGNSA. CDR3 length: 15 residues. This CDR3 reads CASSFQRGVYNEQFF. In DNA, the CDR3 is TGTGCCAGCAGCTTCCAGCGGGGGGTTTACAATGAGCAGTTCTTC.

V and J are TRBV7-2 and TRBJ1-5; perhaps TRBD1 as D (6 bases). Germline CDR1 and CDR2: SGHTA and FQGNSA. CDR3 length: 16 residues. With 3 bases removed from V and 1 base from J, the gap between germline ends came to 13 bases. The CDR3 protein is CASSFSGTLSNQPQHF. The CDR3 bases are TGTGCCAGCAGCTTCTCCGGGACACTAAGCAATCAGCCCCAGCATTTT.

The chain couples TRBV18 to TRBJ2-7, with D tentatively TRBD1 (6 bases). Germline loops: CDR1 KGHSH, CDR2 LQKENI. The V end lost 3 bases, the J end lost 1 base, and 13 bases lay between the germline ends. This CDR3 contains 15 residues. CDR3 loop: CASSPRDTVSYEQYF. The CDR3 DNA sequence: TGTGCCAGCTCACCCCGGGACACCGTATCCTACGAGCAGTACTTC.

The CDR3 DNA sequence: TGCGCCAGCAGCTCCAGGGAGGCCCAAAATGAAAAACTGTTTTTT. Its translation is CASSSREAQNEKLFF. V gene TRBV5-1 combines with J gene TRBJ1-4, with D possibly TRBD1 on 5 matching bases. Germline assignment: CDR1 SGHRS and CDR2 YFSETQ. Deletions cut 3 bases from V and 5 bases from J, with 14 bases between. The CDR3 is made up of 15 amino acids. Together with reference TRBV5-1 and TRBJ1-4, the CDR3 gives the full variable domain: KAGVTQTPRYLIKTRGQQVTLSCSPISGHRSVSWYQQTPGQGLQFLFEYFSETQRNKGNFPGRFSGRQFSNSRSEMNVSTLELGDSALYLCASSSREAQNEKLFFGSGTQLSVL.

The CDR3 region is CASAMSGEKLFF. The CDR3 DNA sequence: TGTGCCAGCGCAATGTCGGGGGAAAAACTGTTTTTT. V and J are TRBV21-1 and TRBJ1-4. TRBV21-1 is listed as a pseudogene. The CDR3 is 12 amino acids.

The J gene is TRBJ2-1, the V gene TRBV7-2; 9 bases match TRBD2. Germline V gene data show CDR1 as SGHTA and CDR2 as FQGNSA. The trim removed 7 bases at V and 13 bases at J, leaving 11 bases unmatched. The CDR3 covers 13 residues. CDR3 coding DNA: TGTGCCAGCAAACGGGGTAGCGGGGGCCCTCAGTTCTTC. Its protein product is CASKRGSGGPQFF.

This chain uses TRBV19 with TRBJ2-7; D possibly corresponds to TRBD1 (5 bases). This CDR3 is 14 amino acids long. Germline V gene data show CDR1 as LNHDA and CDR2 as SQIVND (reference sequence). The germline V and J ends were trimmed by 3 bases and 3 bases, with 12 bases remaining between them. CDR3 loop: CASSIRVSSYEQYF. As DNA, the CDR3 is TGTGCCAGTAGTATCAGGGTATCCAGCTACGAGCAGTACTTC.